The present TCR beta chain was sequenced within a study of blood T cell repertoires in COVID-19 (dated by TCRdb to the early 2020s). Background on the whole study: Collaborator samples came from the United States, Italy and Spain and covered acute and convalescent phases of COVID-19. The prospective study material was composed of cDNA or gDNA derived from T cells, B-cell-depleted T cells, or PBMCs. Subjects who had been exposed to COVID-19, were actively infected with it, or had recovered from it provided the deeply sampled blood TCRbeta repertoires that made up the dataset. The repertoires were released in a freely available public database intended as a resource for research on the immune response to SARS-CoV-2. The samples were drawn from two sources: the first 160 participants of the ongoing ImmuneRACE study, and 950 to 1,500 subjects contributed by 6 global collaborators. Nearly every sample came with metadata listing a de-identified subject ID, COVID-19 status, age in years and sex. Where available, HLA class I and class II types were obtained from metadata supplied by the sample provider rather than from assay-based typing.

The germline V gene specifies SGHRS as CDR1 and YFSETQ as CDR2. Including cysteine and phenylalanine, the CDR3 has 19 amino acids. The CDR3 DNA has 57 bases and is translated from base 1. V is trimmed back by 0 bases and J by 5 bases, and the junction contains 17 bases that no gene match accounts for. Whole blood was collected in K2EDTA tubes by collaborating institutions according to the institutions' own protocols. For TCRbeta analysis, collaborators shipped samples in one of three forms: frozen whole blood, isolated PBMCs, or DNA extracted from either of those sample types. For this clone: The clone's antigen remains unknown. No quality values exist for individual bases; no much larger clone is one base distant.

Broad study findings and their caveats: Clinical and demographic metadata were provided uncurated, with the amount varying by source and participant.

TCRbeta CDR3 regions were amplified from genomic DNA using the immunoSEQ Assay, a bias-controlled multiplex PCR. Regarding the original processing steps: Within the assay, amplification of reference gene primers was used to estimate how many nucleated cells each sample contained. To quantify the absolute abundance of each unique TCRbeta CDR3 rearrangement, sequence reads were collapsed and filtered. For each sample, productive Simpson clonality was calculated as the square root of Simpson's diversity index across productive rearrangements. TCRdb took this table from immuneACCESS and kept in-frame rearrangements with V and J called. Such tables lack part of the clones; where checked against another copy, unresolved V genes explain under half of the gap, and the rest is unexplained. That table supplies the V and J calls and clone size; D and trimming were determined from the DNA. Across this sample there are nearly 80,000 clones, with approximately 78% seen only once. The top ten hold 36% of the sample.

The chain uses TRBV5-1 and TRBJ2-5; 9 of the junction bases match TRBD2. The sequencing sample was made of peripheral blood. This sequence originates from a woman between 65 and 79 years old with acute or convalescent COVID-19. Read as DNA, the sequence is TGCGCCAGCAGCTTGGCCTTGTCTAGCGGGATCGCCCGTGGGGAGACCCAGTACTTC. This codes for CASSLALSSGIARGETQYF.